One T cell receptor beta chain is described in this entry. What it recognizes is unknown. Sequenced by immunoSEQ multiplex PCR; TCRdb stores in-frame clones only, minus some. The sample records about 69,000 clones, 96% being singletons. This specimen comes from a study of cytomegalovirus exposure and HLA in healthy donors. Study conclusions and caveats: TCR clusters originating in the first cohort tended to co-occur in the approximately 130 validation repertoires, according to a later analysis.

V lost 5 bases to trimming and J lost 3 bases; unmatched junction nucleotides: 2. This CDR3 region has 15 residues. Per the germline V gene, CDR1 is SNHLY and CDR2 is FYNNEI. The V and J genes are TRBV2 and TRBJ2-2; 11 positions agree with TRBD1. This receptor was obtained from a woman aged 18-29 years in good health and CMV-seropositive. The source material was PBMCs. The chain's CDR3 is CASSWTGGDTGELFF. The CDR3 DNA sequence: TGTGCCAGCAGTTGGACAGGGGGCGACACCGGGGAGCTGTTTTTT. Full variable domain (rest looked up from reference TRBV2 and TRBJ2-2): EPEVTQTPSHQVTQMGQEVILRCVPISNHLYFYWYRQILGQKVEFLVSFYNNEISEKSEIFDDQFSVERPDGSNFTLKIRSTKLEDSAMYFCASSWTGGDTGELFFGEGSRLTVL.